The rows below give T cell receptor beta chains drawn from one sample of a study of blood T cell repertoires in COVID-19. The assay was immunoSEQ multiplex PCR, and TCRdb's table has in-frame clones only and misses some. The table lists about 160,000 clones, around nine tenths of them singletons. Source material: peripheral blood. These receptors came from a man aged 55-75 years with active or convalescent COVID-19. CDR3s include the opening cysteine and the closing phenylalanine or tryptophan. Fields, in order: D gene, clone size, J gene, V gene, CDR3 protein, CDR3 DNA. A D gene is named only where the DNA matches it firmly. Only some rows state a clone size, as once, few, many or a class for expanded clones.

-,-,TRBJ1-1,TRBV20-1,CSATRTEEAFF,TGCAGTGCTACAAGGACAGAAGAAGCTTTCTTT
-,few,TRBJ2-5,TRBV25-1,CASSQNDEAGEGEETQYF,TGTGCCAGCAGTCAAAATGACGAGGCGGGTGAAGGAGAAGAGACCCAGTACTTC
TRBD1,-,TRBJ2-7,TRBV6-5,CASRAGTGFEQYF,TGTGCCAGCAGGGCCGGGACAGGGTTCGAGCAGTACTTC
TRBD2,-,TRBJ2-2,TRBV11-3,CASSPSGSGAGELFF,TGTGCCAGCAGCCCGAGCGGGAGTGGCGCCGGGGAGCTGTTTTTT
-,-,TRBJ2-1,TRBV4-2,CASSHIAGAIYNEQFF,TGTGCCAGCAGCCATATCGCGGGGGCTATCTACAATGAGCAGTTCTTC
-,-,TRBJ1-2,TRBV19,CASSIGQGPGGYTF,TGTGCCAGTAGTATAGGGCAGGGCCCAGGCGGCTACACCTTC
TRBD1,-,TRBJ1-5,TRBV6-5,CASRRTGDSNQPQHF,TGTGCCAGCAGGAGGACAGGGGATAGCAATCAGCCCCAGCATTTT
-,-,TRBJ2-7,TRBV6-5,CASSPYQTLSYEQYF,TGTGCCAGCAGCCCATACCAGACATTGTCCTACGAGCAGTACTTC
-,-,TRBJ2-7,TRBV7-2,CASSLEGRTGEQYF,TGTGCCAGCAGCTTAGAAGGGAGGACTGGAGAGCAGTACTTC
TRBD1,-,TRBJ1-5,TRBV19,CASKRDRGNQPQHF,TGTGCCAGTAAAAGGGACAGGGGGAATCAGCCCCAGCATTTT
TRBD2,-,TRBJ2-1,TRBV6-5,CASRETSGTYNEQFF,TGTGCCAGCAGGGAGACTAGCGGGACCTACAATGAGCAGTTCTTC
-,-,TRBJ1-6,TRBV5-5,CASSMTTGVSSYNSPLHF,TGTGCCAGCAGCATGACGACAGGCGTGAGCTCCTATAATTCACCCCTCCACTTT
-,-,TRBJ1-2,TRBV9,CASSVPMRGTNYGYTF,TGTGCCAGCAGCGTCCCCATGAGAGGGACTAACTATGGCTACACCTTC
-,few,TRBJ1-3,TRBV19,CASSDFDSDTGNTIYF,TGTGCCAGTAGTGACTTTGATTCGGATACTGGAAACACCATATATTTT
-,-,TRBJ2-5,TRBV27,CASSLSAGFFKETQYF,TGTGCCAGCAGTTTATCGGCGGGGTTTTTTAAAGAGACCCAGTACTTC
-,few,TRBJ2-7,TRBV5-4,CASSFQANGGYEQYF,TGTGCCAGCAGCTTTCAAGCTAACGGGGGCTACGAGCAGTACTTC
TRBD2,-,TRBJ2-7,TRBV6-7,CASSWATSGGKYEQYF,TGTGCCAGCAGTTGGGCCACTAGCGGGGGGAAATACGAGCAGTACTTC
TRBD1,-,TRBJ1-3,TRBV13,CASSSRRDRGLGNTIYF,TGTGCCAGCAGCTCCCGCCGGGACAGGGGGCTAGGAAACACCATATATTTT
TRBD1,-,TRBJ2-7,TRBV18,CASSPLRDRPYF,TGTGCCAGCTCACCCCTCCGGGACAGGCCGTACTTC
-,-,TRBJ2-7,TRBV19,CASSIISGETYEQYF,TGTGCCAGTAGTATAATCTCTGGAGAGACCTACGAGCAGTACTTC
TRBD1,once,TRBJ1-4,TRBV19,CASSPPGQAEKLFF,TGTGCCAGTAGTCCACCCGGACAGGCGGAAAAACTGTTTTTT
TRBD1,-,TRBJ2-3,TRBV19,CASSRTGGPDTQYF,TGTGCCAGTAGCAGGACAGGGGGCCCAGATACGCAGTATTTT
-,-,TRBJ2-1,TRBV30,CAWSIYNEQFF,TGTGCCTGGAGTATATACAATGAGCAGTTCTTC
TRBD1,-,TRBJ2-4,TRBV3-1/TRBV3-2,CASSHLGQALAKNIQYF,TGTGCCAGCAGCCACCTGGGACAGGCGCTAGCCAAAAACATTCAGTACTTC
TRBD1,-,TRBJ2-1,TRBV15,CATSSGTGGFSYNEQFF,TGTGCCACCAGCAGCGGGACAGGGGGTTTCTCCTACAATGAGCAGTTCTTC
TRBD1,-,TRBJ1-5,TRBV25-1,CASRATGTGDQPQHF,TGTGCCAGCAGAGCTACCGGGACAGGGGATCAGCCCCAGCATTTT
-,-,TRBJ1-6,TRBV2,CASSVDRNSPLHF,TGTGCCAGCAGTGTTGACAGAAATTCACCCCTCCACTTT
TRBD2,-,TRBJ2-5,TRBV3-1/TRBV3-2,CASSQASAGVETQYF,TGTGCCAGCAGCCAAGCGTCGGCGGGGGTAGAGACCCAGTACTTC
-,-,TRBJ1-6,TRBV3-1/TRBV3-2,CASRRGDRNYNSPLHF,TGTGCCAGCAGAAGGGGAGACAGGAACTATAATTCACCCCTCCACTTT
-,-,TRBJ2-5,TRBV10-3,CAISDLGVKGETQYF,TGTGCCATCAGTGATTTAGGGGTCAAGGGAGAGACCCAGTACTTC
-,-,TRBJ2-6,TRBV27,CASSVGLGANVLTF,TGTGCCAGCAGTGTGGGGCTGGGGGCCAACGTCCTGACTTTC
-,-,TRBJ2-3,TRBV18,CASSPIQGGSADTQYF,TGTGCCAGCTCACCAATACAGGGGGGGAGCGCAGATACGCAGTATTTT
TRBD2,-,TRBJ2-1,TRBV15,CATSRENEGGLAGAEFF,TGTGCCACCAGCAGAGAAAACGAAGGGGGACTAGCGGGAGCGGAGTTCTTC
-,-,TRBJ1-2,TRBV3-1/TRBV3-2,CASSQYYGYTF,TGTGCCAGCAGCCAGTATTATGGCTACACCTTC
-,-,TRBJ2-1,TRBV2,CARNRGVGDEQFF,TGTGCCAGGAACCGCGGAGTCGGTGATGAGCAGTTCTTC
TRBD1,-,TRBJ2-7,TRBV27,CASSLRTGAPPYEQYF,TGTGCCAGCAGTTTACGGACAGGGGCTCCCCCCTACGAGCAGTACTTC
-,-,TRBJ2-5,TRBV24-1,CATSEGTRGKTQYF,TGTGCCACCAGTGAGGGAACGCGCGGGAAGACCCAGTACTTC
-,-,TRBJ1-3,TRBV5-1,CASSLDGNSGNTIYF,TGCGCCAGCAGCTTGGACGGGAACTCTGGAAACACCATATATTTT
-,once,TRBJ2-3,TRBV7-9,CASSTGSTREAPADTQYF,TGTGCCAGCAGCACGGGCAGTACCAGGGAAGCGCCAGCAGATACGCAGTATTTT
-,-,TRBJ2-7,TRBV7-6,CASSYRGLNEQYF,TGTGCCAGCAGCTACCGGGGTCTAAACGAGCAGTACTTC
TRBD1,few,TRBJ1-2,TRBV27,CASSLRQGAPYGYTF,TGTGCCAGCAGTCTCCGACAGGGGGCTCCGTATGGCTACACCTTC
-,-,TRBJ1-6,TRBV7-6,CASSFGNSPLHF,TGTGCCAGCAGCTTCGGTAATTCACCCCTCCACTTT